This T cell receptor beta chain came from a study of blood T cells in healthy people across ages. A word on this clonotype: Antigen: not known.

Overall study results and limits: In the absence of known donor CMV status, changes in expanded clonotypes were possibly confounded. Older age coincided with a roughly linear decline in TCR beta diversity per million T cells. Strong correlation existed between TCR beta diversity and naive T cell percentage.

The V gene's germline CDR1 is MDHEN and CDR2 SYDVKM. The CDR3 has 15 amino acids. The authors ran a second PCR of 7 to 11 cycles using a sample-barcoded 5' primer and a J-beta primer mix. Each of the cDNA molecules was tagged by a template-switch adaptor with 12 random nucleotides. A single record per CDR3 protein comes from TCRdb applying MiXCR to the 5' RACE reads. The sample holds over 950,000 distinct CDR3 sequences, 51% seen once. This receptor was taken from a woman in her fifties or sixties in good health. The genes are TRBV28 and TRBJ2-5; possibly TRBD2 for D (6 bases). With the DNA end fitting TRBJ2-7 better, the J assignment may be wrong. What was sequenced was blood. CDR3 sequence: CASSLFGTLRYEQYF. In DNA, the CDR3 is TGTGCCAGCAGTTTGTTCGGGACTTTGCGCTACGAGCAGTACTTC.